The 8 T cell receptor beta chains below all came from one sample that was sequenced in a study of cytomegalovirus exposure and HLA in healthy donors. The study ran its PCR with 60 Vbeta and 13 Jbeta primers. Assay used: immunoSEQ multiplex PCR; TCRdb lists only in-frame clones, some missing. In the table there are about 160,000 clones, 70% to 90% of which are singletons. The sample consisted of PBMCs. These TCRs come from a man younger than 35 in good health and CMV-seropositive.

This CDR3 is CASVGGVLLNEQFF. In DNA, the CDR3 is TGTGCCAGCGTAGGGGGGGTTTTATTGAATGAGCAGTTCTTC. The chain uses TRBV6-1 and TRBJ2-1, with D possibly being TRBD2 (7 bases). Germline values: CDR1 MNHNS, CDR2 SASEGT. The CDR3 loop spans 14 amino acids. The V and J ends lost 8 bases and 7 bases respectively, with 18 bases between them.

This rearrangement joins TRBV7-9 to TRBJ1-1, with unresolved D. The CDR3 has 15 residues. Germline V gene data show CDR1 as SEHNR and CDR2 as FQNEAQ (reference sequence). The V and J ends lost 7 bases and 0 bases respectively, with 15 bases between them. Written as DNA, the CDR3 is TGTGCCAGCATGGGGAGTTGGACGGTGAACACTGAAGCTTTCTTT. Encoded protein: CASMGSWTVNTEAFF.

With respect to this clone: This sample also contains other DNA sequences that code for the same CDR3. The chain recombines TRBV18 with TRBJ1-1; 9 nucleotides match TRBD1. The junction had 4 bases not matched to a gene; V was cut back by 3 bases and J by 5 bases. Germline V gene data show CDR1 as KGHSH and CDR2 as LQKENI. The CDR3 length is 14 residues. The CDR3 region has the DNA TGTGCCAGCTCACCGGGACAGGGAGGTACTGAAGCTTTCTTT. Residues: CASSPGQGGTEAFF.

This chain connects TRBV9 to TRBJ2-5; 8 positions agree with TRBD2. The CDR3 is made up of 16 amino acids. The germline V gene encodes CDR1 SGDLS and CDR2 YYNGEE. V trimming: 3 bases; J trimming: 2 bases; junction bases outside the gene matches: 9. CDR3 sequence (DNA): TGTGCCAGCAGCGGGAAGCGGGGGCAACTACAAGAGACCCAGTACTTC. Translating it yields CASSGKRGQLQETQYF.

This chain joins TRBV29-1 and TRBJ1-3, with D possibly matching TRBD1 (6 bases). Germline CDR1 SQVTM, CDR2 ANQGSEA. V was trimmed by 7 bases and J by 4 bases, leaving 20 bases between them. The CDR3 runs to 15 residues. CDR3 protein: CSAKGVALGGNTIYF. The CDR3 DNA follows: TGCAGCGCCAAGGGGGTGGCTTTGGGCGGAAACACCATATATTTT.

The rearrangement links TRBV19 to TRBJ1-5; perhaps TRBD1 as D (5 bases). Germline assignment: CDR1 LNHDA and CDR2 SQIVND (reference sequence). The CDR3 runs 15 residues. V lost 4 bases and J lost 4, with 14 bases in between. The DNA for the CDR3 is TGTGCCAGTAGTACCCCCGGGGGAGCGAATCAGCCCCAGCATTTT. This gives the protein CASSTPGGANQPQHF. Complete variable domain (other parts from reference TRBV19 and TRBJ1-5): DGGITQSPKYLFRKEGQNVTLSCEQNLNHDAMYWYRQDPGQGLRLIYYSQIVNDFQKGDIAEGYSVSREKKESFPLTVTSAQKNPTAFYLCASSTPGGANQPQHFGDGTRLSIL.

The chain has TRBV5-8 and TRBJ2-2; TRBD1 matches 7 bases. This CDR3 has 15 residues. Germline V gene lookup returns CDR1 SGHTS and CDR2 YDEGEE. V lost 0 bases and J lost 4; bases outside the gene matches: 3. The CDR3 is CASSLGQGFTGELFF. Here the CDR3 DNA reads TGTGCCAGCAGCTTGGGACAGGGCTTCACCGGGGAGCTGTTTTTT.

This clone was found once. V usage is TRBV5-1 and J usage is TRBJ1-1; D is uncertain. V lost 1 base and J 3 bases, leaving 16 bases between the germline ends. Germline lookup yields CDR1 SGHRS and CDR2 YFSETQ. CDR3 size: 16 residues. The CDR3 loop is CASSLRFVGFDTEAFF. The DNA of the CDR3 is TGCGCCAGCAGCTTGCGGTTCGTGGGCTTTGACACTGAAGCTTTCTTT.